A selection of T cell receptor beta chains follows, all from one sample in a study of blood T cell repertoires in COVID-19. Sequencing used immunoSEQ multiplex PCR; TCRdb keeps in-frame clones, though not all of them. The table lists roughly 220,000 clones, 86% of them singletons. Sequenced material: peripheral blood. The source of these receptors is a man older than 75 with acute or convalescent COVID-19. The CDR3 runs from the conserved cysteine through the conserved F or W. D genes are given only for firm matches.

J gene: TRBJ2-2
D gene: TRBD1
V gene: TRBV9
CDR3 protein: CASRTGQDTGELFF
CDR3 DNA: TGTGCCAGCAGGACAGGGCAGGACACCGGGGAGCTGTTTTTT

J gene: TRBJ2-7
D gene: TRBD1
V gene: TRBV30
CDR3 protein: CAWSVLGQGGYEQYF
CDR3 DNA: TGTGCCTGGAGTGTACTGGGACAGGGGGGCTACGAGCAGTACTTC

J gene: TRBJ2-3
D gene: .
V gene: TRBV5-5
CDR3 protein: CASSLEARVVPDTQYF
CDR3 DNA: TGTGCCAGCAGCTTGGAGGCGAGGGTAGTTCCGGATACGCAGTATTTT

J gene: TRBJ2-4
D gene: TRBD2
V gene: TRBV3-1/TRBV3-2
CDR3 protein: CASSQDLGGLAGYKNIQYF
CDR3 DNA: TGTGCCAGCAGCCAAGATCTTGGGGGACTAGCGGGATACAAAAACATTCAGTACTTC

J gene: TRBJ1-6
D gene: .
V gene: TRBV9
CDR3 protein: CASSARQISSYNSPLHF
CDR3 DNA: TGTGCCAGCAGCGCCAGACAGATTAGCTCCTATAATTCACCCCTCCACTTT

J gene: TRBJ1-2
D gene: .
V gene: TRBV3-1/TRBV3-2
CDR3 protein: CASSQRGSYGYTF
CDR3 DNA: TGTGCCAGCAGCCAGAGGGGGAGTTATGGCTACACCTTC

J gene: TRBJ2-3
D gene: TRBD2
V gene: TRBV5-4
CDR3 protein: CASSLEVSGRVGDTQYF
CDR3 DNA: TGTGCCAGCAGCTTGGAGGTTAGCGGGAGGGTCGGAGATACGCAGTATTTT

J gene: TRBJ2-4
D gene: .
V gene: TRBV7-2
CDR3 protein: CASSSNPGQNKNIQYF
CDR3 DNA: TGTGCCAGCAGCTCCAACCCGGGACAAAACAAAAACATTCAGTACTTC

J gene: TRBJ2-1
D gene: .
V gene: TRBV7-2
CDR3 protein: CASSQGQPYNEQFF
CDR3 DNA: TGTGCCAGCAGCCAGGGACAACCCTACAATGAGCAGTTCTTC

J gene: TRBJ2-7
D gene: TRBD2
V gene: TRBV20-1
CDR3 protein: CRLAGPYEQYF
CDR3 DNA: TGCAGACTAGCGGGGCCCTACGAGCAGTACTTC